This T cell receptor beta chain came from a study of shared clonotypes between healthy human individuals. The length of the CDR3 is 16 residues. Trimming removed 2 bases from V and 2 bases from J; junction bases left unmatched: 3. Per germline, CDR1 KGHSH and CDR2 LQKENI. Concerning this clone: Its antigen remains unidentified.

Each subset's genomic DNA was split evenly across several immunoSEQ plates. Clones were sequenced by immunoSEQ multiplex PCR, and TCRdb holds only the in-frame ones, with some missing. The data hold more than 550,000 clones, with roughly 72% observed a single time. Study-wide findings and caveats: Naive CD4 clonotype sharing across a few donors was 4.5% to 6%. In contrast to clonotypes shared by all four donors, non-shared clonotypes had lower generation probabilities.

The chain combines TRBV18 with TRBJ1-4, with 9 bases lining up with TRBD1. Material for sequencing was memory CD4+ T cells sorted from blood. The subset: CD45RA-negative fraction. The clonotype originates from a woman between 25 and 40 years old in good health. The CDR3 DNA reads TGTGCCAGCTCACCAAGAACAGGGGGCACTAATGAAAAACTGTTTTTT. The encoded protein is CASSPRTGGTNEKLFF.